The subject of this entry is one T cell receptor beta chain. Original processing methods: Researchers report that nucleated cell counts were estimated from reference gene primer amplification. Here immunoSEQ multiplex PCR was the method, and the copy in TCRdb shows in-frame clones only, minus some. That table gives V, J and clone size, and the DNA gave D and trimming. The repertoire holds some 240,000 clones, around 83% seen once, with 1.5% to 1.9% in the top ten. This specimen belongs to a study of blood T cell repertoires in COVID-19. CDR3 length: 15 amino acids. Trimming removed 0 bases from V and 5 bases from J; junction bases left unmatched: 6. The germline V gene encodes CDR1 SGHKS and CDR2 YYEKEE (reference sequence).

The sequencing input was peripheral blood. This chain uses TRBV5-5 with TRBJ2-5, with TRBD1 matching 8 bases. The receptor's source is a woman aged 40 to 55 who had recovered from COVID-19. CDR3 DNA: TGTGCCAGCAGCTTGGCCAGGGGGCATATGGAGACCCAGTACTTC. Encoded protein: CASSLARGHMETQYF.